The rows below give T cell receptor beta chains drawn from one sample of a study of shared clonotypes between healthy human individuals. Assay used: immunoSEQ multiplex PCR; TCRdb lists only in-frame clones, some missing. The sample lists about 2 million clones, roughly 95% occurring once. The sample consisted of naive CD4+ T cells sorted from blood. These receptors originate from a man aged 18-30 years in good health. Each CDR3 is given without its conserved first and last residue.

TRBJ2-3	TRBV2	ASRQGAKGTDTQY
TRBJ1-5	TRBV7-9	ASSSQGAGNQPQH
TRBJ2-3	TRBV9	ASSATGSTDTQY
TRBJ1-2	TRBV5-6	ASSLASGNGYT
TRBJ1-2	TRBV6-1	ASSGQNYGYT
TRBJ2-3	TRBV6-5	ASVSLGDTVRQY
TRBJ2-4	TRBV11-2	ASSLGGGENIQY
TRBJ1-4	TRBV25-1	ASSEAGVGQKLF
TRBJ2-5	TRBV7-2	ASSFTLAGGETQY
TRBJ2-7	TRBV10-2	ASTSRGGGGLAGSGYEQY
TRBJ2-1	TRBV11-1	ASSLSSGPSEQF
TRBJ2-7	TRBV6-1	AGRRQSSYEQY
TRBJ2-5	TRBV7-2	ASSQGTGPETQY
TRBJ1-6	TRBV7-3	ASSLKSVGGSPLH
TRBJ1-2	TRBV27	ASSADRGNYGYT
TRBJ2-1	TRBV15	ATTLGHTYNEQF
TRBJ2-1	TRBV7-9	ASSFLPYNEQF
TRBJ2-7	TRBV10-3	AISDLAGGSYEQY
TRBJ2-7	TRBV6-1	ASNLDRDYEQY
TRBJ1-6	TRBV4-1	ASSRTVASYNSPLH
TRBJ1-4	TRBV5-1	ASSLYRDANEKLF
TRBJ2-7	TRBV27	ASSLSPQGNYEQY
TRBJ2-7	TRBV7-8	ASSVAGGYEQY
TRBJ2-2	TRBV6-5	ASTGTSGFTGELF
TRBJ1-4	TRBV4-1	ASSQGTGLLGGEKLF
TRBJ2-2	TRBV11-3	ASSRGGKTTGELF
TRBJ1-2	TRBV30	AWSGEGYGYT
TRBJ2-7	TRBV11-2	ASSLGQGAPYEQY
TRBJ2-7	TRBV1	TSSQDLWASGLSYEQY
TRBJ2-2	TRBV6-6	ASSPRRDGELF
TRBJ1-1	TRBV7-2	ASSLGDRGTEAF
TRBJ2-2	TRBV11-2	ASSPPFRENTGELF
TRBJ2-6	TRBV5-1	ASSPVDGANVLT
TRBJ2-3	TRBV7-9	ASSLDKSTDTQY
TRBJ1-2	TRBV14	ASSHMVRDYGYT
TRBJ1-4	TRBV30	AWSVVRGVSEKLF
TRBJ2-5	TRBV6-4	ASSEPTGGRETQY
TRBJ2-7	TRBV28	ASSPAGDLYEQY
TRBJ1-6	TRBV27	ASSPQGFSPLH
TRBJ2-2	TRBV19	ASRNRGNTGELF
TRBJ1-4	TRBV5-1	ASSLAGRTNEKLF
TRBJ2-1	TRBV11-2	ASSFSGGAAVHEQF
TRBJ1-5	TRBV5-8	ASSFGRGNQPQH
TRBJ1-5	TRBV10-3	AIKAGQGQPQH
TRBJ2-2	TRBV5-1	ASSAGQGTGELF
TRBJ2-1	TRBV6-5	ATNSGNYNEQF
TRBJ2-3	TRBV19	ASSLFSTDTQY
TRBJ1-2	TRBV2	ASNRGDLDGYT
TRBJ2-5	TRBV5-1	ASSLDRETQY
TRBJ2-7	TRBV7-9	ASSSQFGFGYEQY
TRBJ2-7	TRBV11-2	ASSLALSGLGNEQY